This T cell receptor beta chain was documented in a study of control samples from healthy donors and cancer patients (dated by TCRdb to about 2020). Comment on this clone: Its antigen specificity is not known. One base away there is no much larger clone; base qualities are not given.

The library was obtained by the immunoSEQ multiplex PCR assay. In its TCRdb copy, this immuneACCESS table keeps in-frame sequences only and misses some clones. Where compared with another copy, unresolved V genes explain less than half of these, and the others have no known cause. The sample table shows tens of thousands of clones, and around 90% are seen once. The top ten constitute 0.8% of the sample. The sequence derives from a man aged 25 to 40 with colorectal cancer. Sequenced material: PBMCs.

This receptor carries the CDR3 CASSPFSDTSDYGYTF. The nucleotides read TGTGCCAGCTCACCATTTTCGGACACCTCTGATTATGGCTACACCTTC. The rearranged chain carries TRBV18 and TRBJ1-2; matching of 5 bases hints at TRBD1 as the D gene. Per the germline V gene, KGHSH is the CDR1 and LQKENI is the CDR2. The CDR3 holds 16 amino acids from the cysteine to the phenylalanine. Only the CDR3 part of the read is kept: 48 bases, read in frame from the first base. V loses 2 bases of germline sequence and J loses 5 bases, and the interval between the two ends is 18 bases.